One sample yielded the 31 T cell receptor beta chains listed below, sequenced in a study of TIL therapy for anti-PD-1-resistant metastatic lung cancer. Time point defined: pre-treatment sample, taken before nivolumab and TIL therapy. Most excised metastases sampled were pleural nodules or supraclavicular lymph nodes. The immunoSEQ assay was v3. Here immunoSEQ multiplex PCR was the method, and the copy in TCRdb shows in-frame clones only, minus some. Of approximately 97,000 clones detected, roughly 65% appear once; the ten largest clones hold roughly 11%. The material sequenced was tumor tissue, taken at baseline. These receptors were collected from a person aged 25 to 80 with non-small cell lung cancer.

The chain employs TRBV30 and TRBJ2-1, with TRBD1 identical over 12 bases. V was pared by 3 bases and J by 6 bases, with 3 bases of the junction left unmatched. This CDR3 is built from 14 residues. Germline CDR1 and CDR2: GTSNPN and SVGIG (reference sequence). The CDR3 reads CAWRGQGAVNEQFF. The CDR3, as DNA: TGTGCCTGGAGGGGACAGGGGGCGGTCAATGAGCAGTTCTTC.

The chain has TRBV3-1 (or the pseudogene TRBV3-2) and TRBJ1-2; D not certain. Germline lookup yields CDR1 LGHDT and CDR2 YNNKEL (reference sequence). Deletions cut 3 bases from V and 4 bases from J, with 6 bases between. The CDR3 covers 12 residues. The CDR3 DNA reads as TGTGCCAGCAGCCAGACGGCCTATGGCTACACCTTC. Encoded protein: CASSQTAYGYTF.

The chain links TRBV5-4 to TRBJ2-7, with TRBD2 as a possible D gene (6 bases). Trimming took off 0 bases at V and 2 bases at J, with 9 bases between the two ends. The CDR3 is 14 residues long. Germline V CDR1 and CDR2: SGHNT, YYREEE (reference sequence). CDR3 amino acids: CASSLAGGAYEQYF. DNA of the CDR3: TGTGCCAGCAGCTTGGCCGGAGGGGCCTACGAGCAGTACTTC.

The chain uses TRBV6-5 and TRBJ2-7, with D tentatively TRBD2 (5 bases). Germline-derived CDR1 and CDR2 are MNHEY and SVGAGI. The CDR3 runs 11 residues. The ends were cut back, 11 bases at V and 2 bases at J, with 10 bases in the middle. The CDR3 bases are TGTGCCGGCGGGCTCACCTACGAGCAGTACTTC. Protein: CAGGLTYEQYF.

This clone came up many times. This rearrangement joins TRBV11-2 to TRBJ2-3; D gene uncertain. Germline lookup yields CDR1 SGHAT and CDR2 FQNNGV. Deletions cut 0 bases from V and 4 bases from J, with 5 bases between. The CDR3 is 13 residues long. In nucleotides, the CDR3 is TGTGCCAGCAGCTTAGATCGGTCAGATACGCAGTATTTT. It translates to CASSLDRSDTQYF.

The chain carries TRBV30 and TRBJ2-5, with 7 bases matching TRBD1. With 1 base clipped from V and 4 bases from J, the junction kept 6 bases outside the gene matches. In germline, CDR1 is GTSNPN, CDR2 SVGIG (reference sequence). The CDR3 extends over 14 amino acids. The CDR3 coding sequence is TGTGCCTGGAGTGAAGCAGGGGGACGAGAGACCCAGTACTTC. It translates to CAWSEAGGRETQYF.

The sample holds a few counts of this clone. The rearrangement uses TRBV5-4 and TRBJ1-1; D not certain. CDR1 is SGHNT, CDR2 YYREEE, per germline (reference sequence). CDR3 length: 15 residues. V was shortened by 7 bases and J by 0 bases, with 16 bases between the two germline ends. CDR3 DNA: TGTGCCAGCTCCAAACAGCTTCAAATGAACACTGAAGCTTTCTTT. Translated: CASSKQLQMNTEAFF. Looking up the rest from reference TRBV5-4 and TRBJ1-1 gives the full variable domain: ETGVTQSPTHLIKTRGQQVTLRCSSQSGHNTVSWYQQALGQGPQFIFQYYREEENGRGNFPPRFSGLQFPNYSSELNVNALELDDSALYLCASSKQLQMNTEAFFGQGTRLTVV.

This clone turned up a few times. The J gene is TRBJ1-3, the V gene TRBV4-2; tentatively, D is TRBD1 (5 bases). The CDR3 is 17 residues long. With 0 bases removed from V and 3 bases from J, the gap between germline ends came to 15 bases. CDR1 and CDR2 (germline): LGHNA, YNFKEQ. DNA of the CDR3: TGTGCCAGCAGCCAAGATCCCCGCCGGGGGGATGGAAACACCATATATTTT. This translates into CASSQDPRRGDGNTIYF.

There are a few counts of this clone. The J gene is TRBJ2-3, the V gene TRBV9; 11 bases line up with TRBD1. Germline loops: CDR1 SGDLS, CDR2 YYNGEE. CDR3 length equals 14 residues. J was trimmed by 4 bases and V by 4 bases; bases with no gene match: 2. The CDR3 is CASSPGQGADTQYF. As DNA, the CDR3 is TGTGCCAGCAGCCCGGGACAGGGGGCAGATACGCAGTATTTT.

The chain couples TRBV7-8 to TRBJ2-3; D not certain. Trimming removed 5 bases from V and 4 bases from J, with 13 bases in between. The CDR3 has 14 amino acids. Per germline, CDR1 SGHVS and CDR2 FQNEAQ. The CDR3 nucleotides read TGTGCCAGCAGCACTCAGACGGGTTCAGATACGCAGTATTTT. This codes for CASSTQTGSDTQYF. Based on the CDR3 plus reference TRBV7-8 and TRBJ2-3, the full variable domain is GAGVSQSPRYKVAKRGQDVALRCDPISGHVSLFWYQQALGQGPEFLTYFQNEAQLDKSGLPSDRFFAERPEGSVSTLKIQRTQQEDSAVYLCASSTQTGSDTQYFGPGTRLTVL.

This clone was detected only a few times. This rearrangement joins TRBV7-3 to TRBJ1-1; a possible D gene is TRBD1 (5 bases). Germline V gives CDR1 SGHTA, CDR2 FQGTGA. The V and J ends lost 6 bases and 2 bases respectively, with 13 bases between them. This CDR3 region has 14 residues. CDR3 amino acids: CASSRNRGNTEAFF. In DNA form, the CDR3 reads TGTGCCAGCAGTCGAAATAGGGGTAACACTGAAGCTTTCTTT. The whole variable domain, filled in from reference TRBV7-3 and TRBJ1-1, reads GAGVSQTPSNKVTEKGKYVELRCDPISGHTALYWYRQSLGQGPEFLIYFQGTGAADDSGLPNDRFFAVRPEGSVSTLKIQRTERGDSAVYLCASSRNRGNTEAFFGQGTRLTVV.

V usage is TRBV19 and J usage is TRBJ1-5, with D possibly matching TRBD1 (5 bases). Germline CDR1 LNHDA, CDR2 SQIVND (reference sequence). CDR3 length: 14 residues. Trimming removed 5 bases from V and 5 bases from J, with 13 bases in between. CDR3 sequence reads: CASSWGGVDQPQHF. The CDR3 DNA reads TGTGCCAGTAGTTGGGGGGGTGTGGATCAGCCCCAGCATTTT.

The table lists this clone with a count of one. This chain joins TRBV24-1 and TRBJ2-6; 8 bases agree with TRBD1. The J segment lost 1 base and the V segment lost 4 bases, leaving 14 bases of the junction unmatched. Germline V gene data show CDR1 as KGHDR and CDR2 as SFDVKD. There are 20 residues in the CDR3. The CDR3 here is CATSDTPGTGLSSGANVLTF. Here the CDR3 DNA reads TGTGCCACCAGTGACACTCCCGGGACAGGTCTCTCTTCTGGGGCCAACGTCCTGACTTTC.

This clone was seen only a few times. J is TRBJ2-2 and V is TRBV28; D unresolved. V lost 5 bases, J lost 0 bases, and 16 bases lay in between. CDR3 length: 17 residues. In germline, CDR1 is MDHEN, CDR2 SYDVKM. In DNA, the CDR3 is TGTGCCAGCAGTCGACCGGGTCCCGGAACGAACACCGGGGAGCTGTTTTTT. Protein sequence: CASSRPGPGTNTGELFF. Supplemented by reference TRBV28 and TRBJ2-2, the full variable domain reads DVKVTQSSRYLVKRTGEKVFLECVQDMDHENMFWYRQDPGLGLRLIYFSYDVKMKEKGDIPEGYSVSREKKERFSLILESASTNQTSMYLCASSRPGPGTNTGELFFGEGSRLTVL.

The chain carries TRBV24-1 and TRBJ2-3; TRBD1 might be the D (5 bases). V gave up 5 bases and J gave up 4 bases, with 9 bases separating them. This CDR3 comprises 13 residues. Germline V gene sequence: CDR1 KGHDR, CDR2 SFDVKD. The CDR3 DNA sequence: TGTGCCACCAGTGGAGCGACAGCAGATACGCAGTATTTT. Amino acid sequence: CATSGATADTQYF.

This chain uses TRBV27 with TRBJ1-2; D possibly corresponds to TRBD1 (5 bases). V lost 1 base and J 8 bases, leaving 17 bases between the germline ends. Looked up from germline, CDR1 is MNHEY and CDR2 is SMNVEV (reference sequence). The CDR3 spans 15 residues. CDR3 in amino acids: CASSLLGLEGYGYTF. The CDR3 nucleotides read TGTGCCAGCAGTTTATTAGGTCTTGAGGGGTACGGCTACACCTTC.

This clone was detected a few times. The CDR3 DNA reads as TGTGCCAGTAGTGTACAGGGTGTATCCTATAATTCACCCCTCCACTTT. Residues: CASSVQGVSYNSPLHF. The rearrangement uses TRBV19 and TRBJ1-6; a weak D match, TRBD1 (6 bases). The V gene's germline CDR1 is LNHDA and CDR2 SQIVND (reference sequence). The CDR3 extends over 16 amino acids. V was shortened by 5 bases and J by 1 base, with 12 bases between the two germline ends.

This clone was counted only a few times. The rearrangement uses TRBV7-6 and TRBJ2-2; a possible D gene is TRBD2 (6 bases). V was clipped by 5 bases and J by 5 bases, with 12 bases between them. Germline assignment: CDR1 SGHVS and CDR2 FNYEAQ. This CDR3 spans 14 amino acids. The CDR3 is CASSVGTQTGELFF. CDR3 nucleotide sequence: TGTGCCAGCAGCGTAGGGACTCAGACCGGGGAGCTGTTTTTT.

The chain has TRBV7-3 and TRBJ1-6, with D possibly matching TRBD1 (6 bases). V was pared by 5 bases and J by 4 bases, with 12 bases between. CDR1 and CDR2 from the germline V gene are SGHTA and FQGTGA. This CDR3 comprises 15 residues. CDR3 DNA: TGTGCCAGCAGCCTAATGGGGGCTTATAATTCACCCCTCCACTTT. It encodes CASSLMGAYNSPLHF.

This clone was seen a handful of times. The chain combines TRBV2 with TRBJ2-7; weak D call: TRBD2 (6 bases). Germline V gene sequence: CDR1 SNHLY, CDR2 FYNNEI. This CDR3 is 15 amino acids long. V was shortened by 3 bases and J by 6 bases, with 18 bases between the two germline ends. CDR3 bases: TGTGCCAGCAGTGATTACGGGGAGGACATCGGCGAGCAGTACTTC. It translates to CASSDYGEDIGEQYF.

This clone is a singleton in its sample. The chain combines TRBV2 with TRBJ1-2, with unresolved D. This CDR3 has 14 residues. The V end lost 1 base, the J end lost 4 bases, and 10 bases lay between the germline ends. Germline assignment: CDR1 SNHLY and CDR2 FYNNEI. The CDR3 loop is CASSEGTSLYGYTF. CDR3 sequence (DNA): TGTGCCAGCAGTGAAGGTACAAGCCTCTATGGCTACACCTTC. The full variable domain, its missing parts supplied by reference TRBV2 and TRBJ1-2, is EPEVTQTPSHQVTQMGQEVILRCVPISNHLYFYWYRQILGQKVEFLVSFYNNEISEKSEIFDDQFSVERPDGSNFTLKIRSTKLEDSAMYFCASSEGTSLYGYTFGSGTRLTVV.

The gene calls are TRBV7-6 and TRBJ2-7; 12 bases match TRBD2. CDR1 SGHVS and CDR2 FNYEAQ come from the germline V gene. The CDR3 has 15 amino acids. The junction had 2 bases not matched to a gene; V was cut back by 3 bases and J by 2 bases. CDR3 sequence (DNA): TGTGCCAGCAGCTTGACTAGCGGGGGCACCTACGAGCAGTACTTC. Translated: CASSLTSGGTYEQYF.

The J gene is TRBJ2-5, the V gene TRBV12-3 or TRBV12-4; 7 bases align to TRBD2. Trimming took 1 base from V and 7 from J; bases not matched to a gene: 0. This CDR3 is built from 12 residues. The CDR3 loop reads CASSLERGTQYF. CDR3 nucleotide sequence: TGTGCCAGCAGTTTAGAGCGGGGGACCCAGTACTTC.

This clone occurred once. V and J are TRBV18 and TRBJ2-2; either TRBD1 or TRBD2 may fit D (5 bases each). Germline-derived CDR1 and CDR2 are KGHSH and LQKENI. The CDR3 contains 13 residues. V was clipped by 3 bases and J by 7 bases, with 9 bases between them. The CDR3 loop is CASSPGENGELFF. DNA for the CDR3: TGTGCCAGCTCACCGGGGGAGAACGGGGAGCTGTTTTTT.

This chain joins TRBV9 and TRBJ2-3; no definite D call. The CDR3 is 16 residues long. Trimming removed 4 bases at V and 0 bases at J, with 15 bases between. Germline V gives CDR1 SGDLS, CDR2 YYNGEE. CDR3: CASSPMTRTSTDTQYF. CDR3 nucleotides: TGTGCCAGCAGCCCGATGACACGTACGAGCACAGATACGCAGTATTTT.

This clone was observed at least ten times. The same CDR3 arises from other DNA sequences in this sample as well. The chain has TRBV24-1 and TRBJ2-4, with 9 bases identical to TRBD1. This CDR3 is 14 amino acids long. CDR1 is KGHDR and CDR2 is SFDVKD in the germline V gene. Germline trimming cut 4 bases from V and 4 bases from J; bases unmatched to any gene: 1. The CDR3 DNA follows: TGTGCCACCAGTGACGGACAGGGGAAAAACATTCAGTACTTC. Translated: CATSDGQGKNIQYF.

This clone was found once. The genes are TRBV6-2 or TRBV6-3 and TRBJ2-3, with no clear D. The germline V and J ends were trimmed by 6 bases and 1 base, with 11 bases remaining between them. The CDR3 has 14 amino acids. Germline values: CDR1 MNHEY, CDR2 SVGEGT. The CDR3 loop reads CASSQTWGTDTQYF. The CDR3 DNA reads as TGTGCCAGCAGCCAGACGTGGGGCACAGATACGCAGTATTTT.

The rearrangement joins TRBV5-5 to TRBJ2-3; 8 positions match TRBD1. Looked up from germline, CDR1 is SGHKS and CDR2 is YYEKEE (reference sequence). After removal of 2 bases from V and 6 bases from J, the junction contained 8 bases not matched to a gene. The CDR3 extends over 15 amino acids. CDR3 DNA sequence: TGTGCCAGCAGCTTCACAGGGGGAAGGGTCGATACGCAGTATTTT. Its protein is CASSFTGGRVDTQYF. The full variable domain, completed using reference TRBV5-5 and TRBJ2-3, is DAGVTQSPTHLIKTRGQQVTLRCSPISGHKSVSWYQQVLGQGPQFIFQYYEKEERGRGNFPDRFSARQFPNYSSELNVNALLLGDSALYLCASSFTGGRVDTQYFGPGTRLTVL.

J is TRBJ2-7 and V is TRBV6-2 or TRBV6-3; tentatively, D is TRBD1 or TRBD2 (5 bases each). The CDR3 length is 14 residues. V dropped 2 bases and J dropped 3 bases, with 11 bases sitting between them. Per the germline V gene, CDR1 is MNHEY and CDR2 is SVGEGT. The CDR3 sequence: CASSYGGVGYEQYF. DNA for the CDR3: TGTGCCAGCAGTTACGGGGGTGTTGGCTACGAGCAGTACTTC.

The genes are TRBV28 and TRBJ2-7, with D unresolved. V lost 10 bases, J lost 3 bases, and 13 bases lay in between. The CDR3 consists of 12 residues. CDR1 MDHEN and CDR2 SYDVKM come from the germline V gene. The CDR3 region is CAIEGLHYEQYF. The CDR3 DNA follows: TGTGCCATTGAAGGCCTCCACTACGAGCAGTACTTC.

The CDR3 nucleotides are TGTGCCAGCTCACCGGGGACATCTAATCAGCCCCAGCATTTT. Amino acids: CASSPGTSNQPQHF. The rearrangement uses TRBV18 and TRBJ1-5, with TRBD1 as a possible D gene (6 bases). Germline lookup yields CDR1 KGHSH and CDR2 LQKENI. V gave up 3 bases and J gave up 4 bases, with 10 bases separating them. CDR3 length: 14 amino acids.